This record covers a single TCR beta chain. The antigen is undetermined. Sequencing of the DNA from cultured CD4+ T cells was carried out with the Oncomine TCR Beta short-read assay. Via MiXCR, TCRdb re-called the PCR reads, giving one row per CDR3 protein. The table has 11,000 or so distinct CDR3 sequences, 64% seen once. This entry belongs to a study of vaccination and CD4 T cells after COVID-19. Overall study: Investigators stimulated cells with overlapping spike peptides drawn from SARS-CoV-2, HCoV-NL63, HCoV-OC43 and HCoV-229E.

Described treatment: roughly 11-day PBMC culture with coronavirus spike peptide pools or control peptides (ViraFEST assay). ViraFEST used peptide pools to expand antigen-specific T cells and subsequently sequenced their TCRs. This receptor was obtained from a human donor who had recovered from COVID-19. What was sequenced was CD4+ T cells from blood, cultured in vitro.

The CDR3 loop is CSAHRQNRGYTF. The CDR3 coding sequence is TGCAGTGCTCATCGACAGAACCGTGGCTACACCTTC. This sequence joins TRBV20-1 and TRBJ1-2, with D possibly TRBD1 on 5 matching bases. Between the trimmed V and J ends, which lost 5 bases and 7 bases, there was a span of 14 bases. The germline CDR1 and CDR2 sequences are DFQATT and SNEGSKA (reference sequence). This CDR3 is built from 12 residues.